The subject of this entry is one T cell receptor beta chain. The ends were cut back, 4 bases at V and 9 bases at J, with 16 bases in the middle. The CDR3 loop spans 14 amino acids. Germline lookup yields CDR1 SGHNT and CDR2 YYREEE (reference sequence). For repertoire sequencing, the TCR beta CDR3 regions were amplified from RNA transcripts. The first round was an RT-PCR with HTBI primers, and the second round was a multiplex PCR. TCRdb processed the multiplex PCR reads anew with MiXCR; each CDR3 protein has one entry. Of around 1.1 million distinct CDR3 sequences in the sample, about two fifths were seen once. The data originate from a study of Graves' ophthalmopathy and Graves' hyperthyroidism.

The TCR comes from an adult man with Graves' hyperthyroidism. V usage is TRBV5-4 and J usage is TRBJ1-4; TRBD1 is a possible D gene (5 bases). Source material: peripheral blood or thyroid tissue (not recorded which). CDR3 protein: CASSVSGRDKKLFF. The CDR3 DNA reads as TGTGCCAGCAGCGTGTCAGGGAGGGATAAAAAACTGTTTTTT.